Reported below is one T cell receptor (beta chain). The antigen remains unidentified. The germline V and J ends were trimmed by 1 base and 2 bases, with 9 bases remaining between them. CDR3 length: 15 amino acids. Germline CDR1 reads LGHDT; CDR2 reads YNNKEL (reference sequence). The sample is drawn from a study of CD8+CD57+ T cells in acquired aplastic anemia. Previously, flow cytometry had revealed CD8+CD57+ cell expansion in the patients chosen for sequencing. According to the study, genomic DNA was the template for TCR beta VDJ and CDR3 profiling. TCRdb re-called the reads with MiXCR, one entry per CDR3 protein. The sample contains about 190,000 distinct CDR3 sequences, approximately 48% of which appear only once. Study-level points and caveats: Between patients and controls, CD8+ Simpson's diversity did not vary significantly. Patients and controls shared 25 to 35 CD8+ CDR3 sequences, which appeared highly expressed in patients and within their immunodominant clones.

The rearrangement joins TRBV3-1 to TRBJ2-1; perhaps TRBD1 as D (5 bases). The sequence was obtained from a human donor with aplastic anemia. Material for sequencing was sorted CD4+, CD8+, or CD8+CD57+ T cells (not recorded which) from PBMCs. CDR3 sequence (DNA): TGTGCCAGCAGCCAAGGGACACAGACCTACAATGAGCAGTTCTTC. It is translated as CASSQGTQTYNEQFF.